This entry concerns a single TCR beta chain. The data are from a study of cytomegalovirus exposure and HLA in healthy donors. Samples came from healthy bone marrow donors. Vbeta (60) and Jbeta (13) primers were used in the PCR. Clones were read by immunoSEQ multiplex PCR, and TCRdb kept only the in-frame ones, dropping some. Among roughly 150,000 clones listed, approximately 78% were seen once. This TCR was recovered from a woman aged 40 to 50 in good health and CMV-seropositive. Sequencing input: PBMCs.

The CDR3 loop reads CASSNFDEQFF. Written as DNA, the CDR3 is TGTGCCAGCAGCAACTTCGATGAGCAGTTCTTC. The V gene is TRBV21-1, the J gene TRBJ2-1; the table's D gene call, TRBD2, was not cross checked with the DNA. TRBV21-1 is noted as a pseudogene. The CDR3 is 11 amino acids.